This T cell receptor (beta chain) comes out of a study of OX40 agonist ivuxolimab in advanced cancers. Study-wide background: Prior anti-PD-1, anti-PD-L1 or anti-CTLA-4 therapy was allowed; 40% had some. Findings and limits, study-wide: Average numbers of expanded clones were greater in CD8+ T cells than in CD4+. At 0.1 to 3.0 mg/kg, CD4+ and CD8+ blood T cells expanded clonally by week 6.

The method was immunoSEQ multiplex PCR; TCRdb's version includes in-frame clones alone and lacks a portion of them. The repertoire holds nearly 70,000 clones, around 83% seen once, with approximately 1.5% in the top ten. V was pared by 0 bases and J by 7 bases, with 9 bases between. There are 13 residues in the CDR3. CDR1 and CDR2 (germline): WNHNN, SYGVQD (reference sequence). About this clone itself: Antigen specificity is unknown.

The J gene is TRBJ1-1, the V gene TRBV10-1; a possible D gene is TRBD1 (6 bases). The sample was CD4+ or CD8+ T cells sorted from blood, taken in a trial of the OX40 agonist ivuxolimab. This TCR came from an adult with an advanced solid tumor such as melanoma, head and neck, liver or kidney cancer. Here the CDR3 reads CASSESGTLEAFF. The CDR3 coding sequence is TGCGCCAGCAGTGAGTCCGGGACACTTGAAGCTTTCTTT.